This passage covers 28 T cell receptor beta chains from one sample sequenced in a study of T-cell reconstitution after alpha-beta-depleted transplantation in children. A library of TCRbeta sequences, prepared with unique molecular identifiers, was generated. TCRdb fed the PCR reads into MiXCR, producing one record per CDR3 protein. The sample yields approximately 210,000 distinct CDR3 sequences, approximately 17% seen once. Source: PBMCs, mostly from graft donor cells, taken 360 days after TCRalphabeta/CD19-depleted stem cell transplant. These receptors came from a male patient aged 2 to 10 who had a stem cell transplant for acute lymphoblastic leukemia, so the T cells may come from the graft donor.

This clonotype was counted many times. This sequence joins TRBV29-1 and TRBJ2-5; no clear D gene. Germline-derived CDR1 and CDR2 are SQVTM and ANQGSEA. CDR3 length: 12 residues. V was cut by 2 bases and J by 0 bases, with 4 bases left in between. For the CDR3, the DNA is TGCAGCGTTGAAAAGGACCAAGAGACCCAGTACTTC. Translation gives CSVEKDQETQYF.

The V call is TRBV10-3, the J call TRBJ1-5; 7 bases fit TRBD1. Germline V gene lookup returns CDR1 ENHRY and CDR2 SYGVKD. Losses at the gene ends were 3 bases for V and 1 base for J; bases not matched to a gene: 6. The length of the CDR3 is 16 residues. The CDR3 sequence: CAISEARDSSNQPQHF. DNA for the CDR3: TGTGCCATCAGTGAAGCCAGGGACAGCAGCAATCAGCCCCAGCATTTT.

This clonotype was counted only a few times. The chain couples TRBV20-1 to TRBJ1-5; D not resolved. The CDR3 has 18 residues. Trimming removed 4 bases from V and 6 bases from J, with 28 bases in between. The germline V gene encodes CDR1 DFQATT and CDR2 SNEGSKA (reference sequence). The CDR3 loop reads CSATDNQWARIFGQPQHF. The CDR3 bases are TGCAGTGCTACAGACAACCAGTGGGCCAGGATTTTTGGTCAGCCCCAGCATTTT.

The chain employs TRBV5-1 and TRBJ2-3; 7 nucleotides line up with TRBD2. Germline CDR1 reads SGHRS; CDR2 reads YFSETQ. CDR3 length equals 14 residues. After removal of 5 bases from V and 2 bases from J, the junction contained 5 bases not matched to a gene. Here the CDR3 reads CASSHREATDTQYF. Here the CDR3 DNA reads TGCGCCAGCAGTCACCGGGAGGCCACAGATACGCAGTATTTT. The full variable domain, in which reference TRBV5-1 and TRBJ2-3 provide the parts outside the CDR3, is KAGVTQTPRYLIKTRGQQVTLSCSPISGHRSVSWYQQTPGQGLQFLFEYFSETQRNKGNFPGRFSGRQFSNSRSEMNVSTLELGDSALYLCASSHREATDTQYFGPGTRLTVL.

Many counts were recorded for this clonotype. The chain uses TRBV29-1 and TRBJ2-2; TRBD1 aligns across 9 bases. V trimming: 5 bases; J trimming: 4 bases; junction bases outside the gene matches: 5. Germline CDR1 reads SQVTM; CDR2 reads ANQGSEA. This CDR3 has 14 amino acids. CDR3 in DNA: TGCAGCGTTTACTTGGACAGGGGCACCGGGGAGCTGTTTTTT. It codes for CSVYLDRGTGELFF.

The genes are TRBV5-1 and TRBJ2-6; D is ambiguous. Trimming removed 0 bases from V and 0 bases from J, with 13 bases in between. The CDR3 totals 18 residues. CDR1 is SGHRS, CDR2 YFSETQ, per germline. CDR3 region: CASSLEVGSISGANVLTF. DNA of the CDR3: TGCGCCAGCAGCTTGGAGGTTGGCAGTATCTCTGGGGCCAACGTCCTGACTTTC.

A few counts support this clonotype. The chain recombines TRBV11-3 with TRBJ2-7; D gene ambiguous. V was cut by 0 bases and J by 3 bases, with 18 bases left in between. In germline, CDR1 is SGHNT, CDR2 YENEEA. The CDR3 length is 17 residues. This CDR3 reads CASSLDVGSVGLYEQYF. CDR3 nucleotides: TGTGCCAGCAGCTTAGATGTCGGATCGGTTGGCCTCTACGAGCAGTACTTC.

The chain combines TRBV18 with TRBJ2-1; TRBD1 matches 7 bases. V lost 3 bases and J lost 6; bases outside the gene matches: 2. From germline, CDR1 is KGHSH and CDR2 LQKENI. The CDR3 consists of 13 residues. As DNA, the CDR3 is TGTGCCAGCTCACCGGACAGGTTCAATGAGCAGTTCTTC. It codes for CASSPDRFNEQFF. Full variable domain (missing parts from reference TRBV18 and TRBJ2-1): NAGVMQNPRHLVRRRGQEARLRCSPMKGHSHVYWYRQLPEEGLKFMVYLQKENIIDESGMPKERFSAEFPKEGPSILRIQQVVRGDSAAYFCASSPDRFNEQFFGPGTRLTVL.

The CDR3 DNA is TGTGCCAGCAGCTTGAAGACAGGATTCTACAATGAGCAGTTCTTC. Amino acids: CASSLKTGFYNEQFF. The chain employs TRBV7-8 and TRBJ2-1, with D possibly matching TRBD1 (6 bases). Trimming removed 3 bases at V and 3 bases at J, with 12 bases between. CDR1 and CDR2 from the germline V gene are SGHVS and FQNEAQ. The CDR3 is 15 residues long.

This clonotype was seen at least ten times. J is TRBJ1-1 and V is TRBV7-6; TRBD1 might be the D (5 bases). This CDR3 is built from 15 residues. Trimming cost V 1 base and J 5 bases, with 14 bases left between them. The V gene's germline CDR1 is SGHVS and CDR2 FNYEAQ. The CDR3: CASSLVIGVATEAFF. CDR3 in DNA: TGTGCCAGCAGCTTAGTGATAGGGGTGGCGACTGAAGCTTTCTTT.

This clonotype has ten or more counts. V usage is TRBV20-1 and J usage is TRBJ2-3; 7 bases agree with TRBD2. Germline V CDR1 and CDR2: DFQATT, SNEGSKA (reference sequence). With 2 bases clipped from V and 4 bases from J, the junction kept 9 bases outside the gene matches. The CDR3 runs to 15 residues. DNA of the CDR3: TGCAGTGCTAGATCGTTGGGAAGCGGGGCAGATACGCAGTATTTT. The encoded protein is CSARSLGSGADTQYF.

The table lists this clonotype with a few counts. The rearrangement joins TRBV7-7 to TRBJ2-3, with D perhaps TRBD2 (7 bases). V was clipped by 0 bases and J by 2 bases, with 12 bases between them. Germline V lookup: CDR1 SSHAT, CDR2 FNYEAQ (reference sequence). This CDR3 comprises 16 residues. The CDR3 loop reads CASSLAPGGPTDTQYF. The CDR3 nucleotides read TGTGCCAGCAGCTTAGCGCCGGGGGGCCCCACAGATACGCAGTATTTT.

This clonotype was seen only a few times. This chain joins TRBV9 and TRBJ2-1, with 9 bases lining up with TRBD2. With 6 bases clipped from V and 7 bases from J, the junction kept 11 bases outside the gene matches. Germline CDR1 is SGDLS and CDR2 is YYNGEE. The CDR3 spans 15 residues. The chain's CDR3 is CASTYDVRGGNEQFF. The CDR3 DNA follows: TGTGCCAGCACCTACGATGTGCGGGGGGGGAATGAGCAGTTCTTC.

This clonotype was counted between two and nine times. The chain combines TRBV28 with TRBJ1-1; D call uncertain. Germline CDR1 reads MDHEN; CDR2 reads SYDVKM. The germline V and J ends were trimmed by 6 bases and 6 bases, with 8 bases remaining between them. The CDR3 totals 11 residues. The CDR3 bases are TGTGCCAGCAGATCGACGGCTGAAGCTTTCTTT. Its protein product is CASRSTAEAFF.

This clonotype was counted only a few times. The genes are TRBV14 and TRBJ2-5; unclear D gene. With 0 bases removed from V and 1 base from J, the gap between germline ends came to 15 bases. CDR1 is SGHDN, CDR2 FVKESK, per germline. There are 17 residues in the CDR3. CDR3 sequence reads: CASSQEDFVTVQETQYF. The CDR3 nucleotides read TGTGCCAGCAGCCAAGAAGATTTTGTGACGGTCCAAGAGACCCAGTACTTC.

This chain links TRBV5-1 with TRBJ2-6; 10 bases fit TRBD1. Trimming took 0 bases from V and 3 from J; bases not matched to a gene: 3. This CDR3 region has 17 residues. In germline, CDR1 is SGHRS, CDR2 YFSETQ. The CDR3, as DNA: TGCGCCAGCAGCTTGGGACAGGGGGCGGGTGGGGCCAACGTCCTGACTTTC. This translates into CASSLGQGAGGANVLTF.

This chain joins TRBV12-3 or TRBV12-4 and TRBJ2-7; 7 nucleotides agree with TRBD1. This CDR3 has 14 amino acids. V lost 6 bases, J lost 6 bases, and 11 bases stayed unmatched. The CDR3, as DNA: TGTGCCAGCAGCAACCGACAGGGCACACGCGAGCAGTACTTC. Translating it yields CASSNRQGTREQYF.

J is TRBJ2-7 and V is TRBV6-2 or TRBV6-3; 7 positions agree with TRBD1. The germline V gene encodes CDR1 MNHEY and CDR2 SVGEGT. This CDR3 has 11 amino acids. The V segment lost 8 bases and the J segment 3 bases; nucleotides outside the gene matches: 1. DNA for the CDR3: TGTGCCAGCGGGGACAGCTACGAGCAGTACTTC. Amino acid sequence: CASGDSYEQYF.

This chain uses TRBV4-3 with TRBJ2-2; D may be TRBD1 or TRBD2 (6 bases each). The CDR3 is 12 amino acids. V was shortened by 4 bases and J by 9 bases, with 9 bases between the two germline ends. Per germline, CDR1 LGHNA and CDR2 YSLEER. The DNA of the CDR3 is TGCGCCAGCAGCCGGAGGGACAGGGAGCTGTTTTTT. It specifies CASSRRDRELFF.

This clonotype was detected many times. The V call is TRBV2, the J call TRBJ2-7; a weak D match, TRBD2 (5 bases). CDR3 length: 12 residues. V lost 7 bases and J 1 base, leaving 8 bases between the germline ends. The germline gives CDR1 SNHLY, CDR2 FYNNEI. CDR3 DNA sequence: TGTGCCAGCACCCGAGGGTCCTACGAGCAGTACTTC. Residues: CASTRGSYEQYF.

The CDR3 region has the DNA TGTGCCAGCAGCGAGAGACTAGCGGGATCCTACGAGCAGTACTTC. It translates to CASSERLAGSYEQYF. This rearrangement joins TRBV5-6 to TRBJ2-7; TRBD2 agrees at 11 bases. V trimming: 4 bases; J trimming: 1 base; junction bases outside the gene matches: 4. The CDR3 totals 15 residues. Germline V CDR1 and CDR2: SGHDT, YYEEEE.

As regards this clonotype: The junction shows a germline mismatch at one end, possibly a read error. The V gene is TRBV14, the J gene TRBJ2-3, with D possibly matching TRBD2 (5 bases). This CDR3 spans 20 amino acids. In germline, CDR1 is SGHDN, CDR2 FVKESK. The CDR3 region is CASSQGDGGPRSAVPDSQYF. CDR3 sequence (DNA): TGTGCCAGCAGCCAAGGGGATGGAGGCCCGCGGTCCGCCGTCCCAGATTCGCAGTATTTT.

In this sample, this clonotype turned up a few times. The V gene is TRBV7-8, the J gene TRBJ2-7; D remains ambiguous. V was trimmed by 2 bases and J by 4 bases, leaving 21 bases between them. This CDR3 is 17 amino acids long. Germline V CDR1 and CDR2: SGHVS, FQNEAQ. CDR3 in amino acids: CASSLIRIDSGRYEQYF. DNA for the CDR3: TGTGCCAGCAGCTTAATCAGGATCGATTCTGGACGTTACGAGCAGTACTTC.

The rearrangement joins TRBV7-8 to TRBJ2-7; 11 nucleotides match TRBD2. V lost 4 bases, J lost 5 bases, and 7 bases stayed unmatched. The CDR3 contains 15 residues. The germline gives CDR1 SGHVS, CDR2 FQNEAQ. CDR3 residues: CASSSLAGALHEQYF. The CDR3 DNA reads TGTGCCAGCAGCTCACTAGCGGGAGCATTACACGAGCAGTACTTC.

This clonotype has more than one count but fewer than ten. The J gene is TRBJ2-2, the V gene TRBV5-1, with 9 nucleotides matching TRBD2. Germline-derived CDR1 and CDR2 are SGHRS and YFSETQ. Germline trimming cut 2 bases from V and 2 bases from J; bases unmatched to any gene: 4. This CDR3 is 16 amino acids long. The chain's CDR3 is CASSFLAGDNTGELFF. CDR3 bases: TGCGCCAGCAGCTTTTTAGCGGGGGACAACACCGGGGAGCTGTTTTTT.

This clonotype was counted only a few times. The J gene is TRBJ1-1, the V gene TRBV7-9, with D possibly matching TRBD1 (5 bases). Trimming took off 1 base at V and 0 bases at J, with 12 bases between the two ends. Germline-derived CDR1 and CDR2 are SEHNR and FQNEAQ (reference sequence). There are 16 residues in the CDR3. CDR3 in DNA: TGTGCCAGCAGCTTAGTATCGGGACGGTTGAACACTGAAGCTTTCTTT. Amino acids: CASSLVSGRLNTEAFF.

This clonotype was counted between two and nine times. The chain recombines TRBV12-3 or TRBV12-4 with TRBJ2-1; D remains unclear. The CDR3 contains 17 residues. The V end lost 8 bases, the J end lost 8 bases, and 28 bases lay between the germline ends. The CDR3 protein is CASGSIDVGFEVYEQFF. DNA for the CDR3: TGTGCCAGCGGGTCCATTGACGTAGGGTTTGAGGTCTATGAGCAGTTCTTC.

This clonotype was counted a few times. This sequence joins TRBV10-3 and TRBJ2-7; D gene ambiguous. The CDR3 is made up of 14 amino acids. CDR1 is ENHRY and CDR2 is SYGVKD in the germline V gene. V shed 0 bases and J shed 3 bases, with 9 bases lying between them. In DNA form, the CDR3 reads TGTGCCATCAGTGAGTCAGGGAATCACTACGAGCAGTACTTC. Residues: CAISESGNHYEQYF.